This T cell receptor (beta chain) appears in the sequencing data of a study of shared clonotypes between healthy human individuals. About the research overall: Plates per donor: three CD4 naive, three CD4 memory, two CD8 naive, one CD8 memory.

The CDR3 runs 16 residues. Trimming cost V 2 bases and J 0 bases, with 11 bases left between them. Looked up from germline, CDR1 is MNHNS and CDR2 is SASEGT. Worth noting for this clone: Its antigen is not known.

The study's findings and limits: When compared with the clonotypes that were shared by all four sorted-subset donors, the non-shared clonotypes turned out to have lower generation probabilities.

The deep-level immunoSEQ assay was used. Every immunoSEQ plate was one replicate of a subset's evenly spread DNA. Only in-frame clones appear in the TCRdb table, and some are missing; sequencing was by immunoSEQ multiplex PCR. The sample lists a few million clones, around 95% occurring once. The source of this sequence is a man aged 18 to 29 in good health. This chain connects TRBV6-1 to TRBJ1-5, with no clear D. Sequencing was performed on naive CD4+ T cells sorted from blood. Subset of the sample: CD45RA+ positively selected. The CDR3 sequence is CASSENFRNSNQPQHF. The CDR3 DNA follows: TGTGCCAGCAGTGAAAATTTTCGGAATAGCAATCAGCCCCAGCATTTT.